This T cell receptor (beta chain) appears in the sequencing data of a study of CD8 T cells in Susac syndrome. FACS enriched CD8+ TEMRA cells, while bulk CD8+ and CD4+ were negatively isolated. This CDR3 has 16 amino acids. Germline V lookup: CDR1 SGDLS, CDR2 YYNGEE. After removal of 3 bases from V and 3 bases from J, the junction contained 7 bases not matched to a gene. cDNA came from about 0.5 to 1 ug RNA primed by random hexamers. TCRdb processed the immunoSEQ multiplex PCR reads anew with MiXCR; each CDR3 protein has one entry. Altogether around 230,000 distinct CDR3 sequences are present, nearly 97% being singletons, with the ten largest covering roughly 0.1%.

Input material: CD4+ T cells from PBMCs. This clonotype originated in a human donor with multiple sclerosis. This chain uses TRBV9 with TRBJ2-1; TRBD2 matches 9 bases. CDR3: CASSARSGRLYNEQFF. The CDR3 DNA reads as TGTGCCAGCAGCGCTCGGAGCGGGAGGCTCTACAATGAGCAGTTCTTC.